This T cell receptor beta chain was captured by sequencing in a study of CD8+ T cells in alopecia areata. A single count supports this clone. Trimming left V 4 bases short and J 2 bases short, with 10 bases between. CDR3 length: 14 amino acids. Germline assignment: CDR1 SGHRS and CDR2 YFSETQ. Treatment: oral pan-JAK inhibitor, 5-10 mg twice daily. Extraction of RNA preceded its reverse transcription into cDNA, which served as the sequencing template. Clones were read by immunoSEQ multiplex PCR, and TCRdb kept only the in-frame ones, dropping some. The sample has 130,000 or so clones, approximately 57% seen once.

The sample in question was CD4+ T cells sorted from blood, obtained at week 4, from a patient treated with tofacitinib. This receptor was taken from a human donor with alopecia areata. The V gene is TRBV5-1, the J gene TRBJ1-5; D possibly corresponds to TRBD1 (5 bases). CDR3 bases: TGCGCCAGCAGCGTGGGGGATGGCAATCAGCCCCAGCATTTT. It translates to CASSVGDGNQPQHF.